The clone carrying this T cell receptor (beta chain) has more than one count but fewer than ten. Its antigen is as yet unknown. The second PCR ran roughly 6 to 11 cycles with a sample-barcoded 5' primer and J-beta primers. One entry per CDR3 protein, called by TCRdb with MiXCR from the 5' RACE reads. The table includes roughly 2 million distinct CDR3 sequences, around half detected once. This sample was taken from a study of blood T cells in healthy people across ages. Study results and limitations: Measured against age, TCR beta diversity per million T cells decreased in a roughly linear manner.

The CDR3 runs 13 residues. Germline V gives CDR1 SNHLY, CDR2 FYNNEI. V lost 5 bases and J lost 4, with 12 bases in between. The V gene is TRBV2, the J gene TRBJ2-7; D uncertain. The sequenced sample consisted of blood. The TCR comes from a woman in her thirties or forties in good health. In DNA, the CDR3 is TGTGCCAGCAGTCCCCTAGTGGGTTACGAGCAGTACTTC. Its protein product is CASSPLVGYEQYF.